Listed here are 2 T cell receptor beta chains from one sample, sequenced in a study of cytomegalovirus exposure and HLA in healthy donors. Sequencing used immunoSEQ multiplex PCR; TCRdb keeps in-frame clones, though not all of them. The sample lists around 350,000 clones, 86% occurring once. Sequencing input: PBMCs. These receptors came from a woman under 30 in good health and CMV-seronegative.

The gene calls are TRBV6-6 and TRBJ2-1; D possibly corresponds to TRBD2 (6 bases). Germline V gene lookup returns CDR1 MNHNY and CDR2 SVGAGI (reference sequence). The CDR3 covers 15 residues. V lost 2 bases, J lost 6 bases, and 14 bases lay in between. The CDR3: CASSYGPLASNEQFF. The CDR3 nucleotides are TGTGCCAGCAGTTACGGACCCCTAGCGAGCAATGAGCAGTTCTTC.

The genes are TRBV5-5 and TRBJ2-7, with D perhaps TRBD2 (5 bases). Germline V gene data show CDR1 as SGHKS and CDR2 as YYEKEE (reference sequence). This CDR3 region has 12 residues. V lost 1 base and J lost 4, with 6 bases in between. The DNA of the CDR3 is TGTGCCAGCAGCTTGACGGGGTACGAGCAGTACTTC. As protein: CASSLTGYEQYF.